One sample yielded the 16 T cell receptor beta chains listed below, sequenced in a study of post-analysis software for immune sequencing data. These TCRs' antigens remain unknown. Study-level results: Patients used a handful of TRBV segments, including TRBV5-6, TRBV5-1 and TRBV20-1, more often than controls.

The TCR beta cDNA libraries carried unique molecular identifiers. TCRdb recomputed calls from the PCR reads with MiXCR, one row per CDR3 protein. The sample carries fewer than 850,000 distinct CDR3 sequences, roughly 27% recorded once. The sequenced material came from blood. These receptors all stem from a girl aged 10-17 years with multiple sclerosis.

This clonotype was detected a few times. V and J are TRBV28 and TRBJ2-1, with D possibly being TRBD1 or TRBD2 (7 bases each). The V gene's germline CDR1 is MDHEN and CDR2 SYDVKM. The V and J ends lost 1 base and 9 bases respectively, with 16 bases between them. The CDR3 consists of 15 residues. The CDR3 DNA follows: TGTGCCAGCAGTTTATTAGCAGGGGGGGGGAGTGAGCAGTTCTTC. Protein product: CASSLLAGGGSEQFF.

To note about this clonotype: An end of the junction differs from the germline gene, which may be a read error. The chain combines TRBV20-1 with TRBJ1-5; D gene unclear. Germline V CDR1 and CDR2: DFQATT, SNEGSKA (reference sequence). The CDR3 spans 13 residues. This chain's CDR3 is CSASTANNQPQHF. CDR3 DNA sequence: TGTAGTGCTAGTACAGCCAACAATCAGCCCCAGCATTTT.

This clonotype has a handful of counts. V and J are TRBV7-8 and TRBJ2-5; 9 bases map to TRBD1. V trimming: 5 bases; J trimming: 6 bases; junction bases outside the gene matches: 10. Germline assignment: CDR1 SGHVS and CDR2 FQNEAQ. This CDR3 is 15 amino acids long. The CDR3 nucleotides are TGTGCCAGCAGCCTCCGGACAGGGGTCGCGCAGACCCAGTACTTC. Its protein is CASSLRTGVAQTQYF.

This sequence joins TRBV28 and TRBJ2-7, with TRBD1 identical over 10 bases. Germline V gene data show CDR1 as MDHEN and CDR2 as SYDVKM. Trimming took 5 bases from V and 0 from J; bases not matched to a gene: 7. The CDR3 is made up of 16 amino acids. CDR3 coding DNA: TGTGCCAGCAGTCCTCCGGGACAGGGGAGCTCCTACGAGCAGTACTTC. This codes for CASSPPGQGSSYEQYF. Full variable domain (rest looked up from reference TRBV28 and TRBJ2-7): DVKVTQSSRYLVKRTGEKVFLECVQDMDHENMFWYRQDPGLGLRLIYFSYDVKMKEKGDIPEGYSVSREKKERFSLILESASTNQTSMYLCASSPPGQGSSYEQYFGPGTRLTVT.

This clonotype has just a few counts. V gene TRBV9 combines with J gene TRBJ1-2; TRBD1 matches at 7 bases. CDR3 length equals 13 residues. V trimming: 4 bases; J trimming: 4 bases; junction bases outside the gene matches: 4. Germline CDR1 reads SGDLS; CDR2 reads YYNGEE. CDR3 DNA: TGTGCCAGCAGCCAAACAGGGGCCTATGGCTACACCTTC. It encodes CASSQTGAYGYTF.

The chain carries TRBV20-1 and TRBJ1-1; the D gene is possibly TRBD1 (6 bases). V was cut by 6 bases and J by 4 bases, with 15 bases left in between. Germline assignment: CDR1 DFQATT and CDR2 SNEGSKA (reference sequence). This CDR3 has 13 amino acids. CDR3 sequence: CSADEGGFTEAFF. CDR3 nucleotide sequence: TGCAGTGCAGACGAGGGGGGTTTCACTGAAGCTTTCTTT.

This clonotype has at least ten counts. The chain couples TRBV29-1 to TRBJ2-7; D is possibly TRBD1 (6 bases). V lost 7 bases and J lost 2, with 12 bases in between. In germline, CDR1 is SQVTM, CDR2 ANQGSEA. This CDR3 has 12 residues. The CDR3 sequence is CSAGASTYEQYF. The CDR3 region has the DNA TGCAGCGCAGGGGCTTCAACCTACGAGCAGTACTTC.

In this sample, this clonotype turned up many times. The V gene is TRBV29-1, the J gene TRBJ1-2; D perhaps matches TRBD1 (6 bases). The germline V gene encodes CDR1 SQVTM and CDR2 ANQGSEA. The length of the CDR3 is 12 residues. V lost 3 bases and J lost 6, with 11 bases in between. For the CDR3, the DNA is TGCAGCGTTGACGGGGGCGCGGATGGCTACACCTTC. This gives the protein CSVDGGADGYTF.

Concerning this clonotype: One base away lies a much larger clone, so this may be a sequencing read error. This rearrangement joins TRBV20-1 to TRBJ2-1, with D perhaps matching TRBD2 (7 bases). The CDR3 sequence is 15 residues long. Between the trimmed V and J ends, which lost 3 bases and 8 bases, there was a span of 20 bases. Per germline, CDR1 DFQATT and CDR2 SNEGSKA (reference sequence). The CDR3 region is CSASGGGSGSDEQFF. CDR3 in DNA: TGCAGTGCTAGCGGGGGCGGGAGTGGCAGCGATGAGCAGTTCTTC.

In this sample, this clonotype turned up a few times. The J gene is TRBJ2-3, the V gene TRBV29-1; D ambiguous. Germline lookup yields CDR1 SQVTM and CDR2 ANQGSEA. V shed 2 bases and J shed 4 bases, with 10 bases lying between them. The CDR3 extends over 13 amino acids. The CDR3: CSVEWDGPDTQYF. The CDR3 coding sequence is TGCAGCGTTGAATGGGATGGGCCAGATACGCAGTATTTT.

The sample holds a few counts of this clonotype. The chain uses TRBV7-2 and TRBJ2-3; 8 bases agree with TRBD2. The ends lost 2 bases at V and 0 bases at J; junction bases unmatched: 1. The germline gives CDR1 SGHTA, CDR2 FQGNSA. The CDR3 has 15 amino acids. The CDR3 here is CASSLQRGSTDTQYF. Written as DNA, the CDR3 is TGTGCCAGCAGCTTACAGCGGGGGAGCACAGATACGCAGTATTTT.

The chain has TRBV29-1 and TRBJ2-5, with TRBD1 identical over 8 bases. This CDR3 has 14 residues. Trimming cost V 6 bases and J 1 base; bases outside gene matches: 7. CDR1 SQVTM and CDR2 ANQGSEA come from the germline V gene. The CDR3 coding sequence is TGCAGCGTCGGACAGGGCGACCTCCAAGAGACCCAGTACTTC. Translation gives CSVGQGDLQETQYF.

The chain is built from TRBV7-2 and TRBJ2-3; 10 positions match TRBD2. The CDR3 consists of 16 residues. CDR1 is SGHTA, CDR2 FQGNSA, per germline. V dropped 5 bases and J dropped 5; count of bases not matched to a gene: 10. The DNA for the CDR3 is TGTGCCAGCAGCGCCTCTAGCGGGAGAATCGGAGATACGCAGTATTTT. Translating gives CASSASSGRIGDTQYF.

This sequence joins TRBV6-5 and TRBJ1-5, with TRBD1 as a possible D gene (6 bases). This CDR3 spans 15 amino acids. The V gene lost 5 bases and the J gene lost 0 bases, with 11 bases spanning the gap. The germline V gene has CDR1 MNHEY and CDR2 SVGAGI. Written as DNA, the CDR3 is TGTGCCAGCAGTGGACAGTCGACTAGCAATCAGCCCCAGCATTTT. Encoded protein: CASSGQSTSNQPQHF.

The chain links TRBV3-1 to TRBJ2-6; 9 positions agree with TRBD1. CDR3 size: 18 residues. Germline V CDR1 and CDR2: LGHDT, YNNKEL (reference sequence). Losses at the gene ends were 4 bases for V and 2 bases for J; bases not matched to a gene: 9. The CDR3: CASSLSGTGSAGANVLTF. As DNA, the CDR3 is TGTGCCAGCAGCCTCTCCGGGACAGGGTCAGCTGGGGCCAACGTCCTGACTTTC.

This chain joins TRBV12-3 or TRBV12-4 and TRBJ2-3, with a possible D match to TRBD2 (5 bases). Trimming removed 1 base at V and 2 bases at J, with 10 bases between. This CDR3 region has 15 residues. In DNA form, the CDR3 reads TGTGCCAGCAGTTTAGGGCGGGTCTACACAGATACGCAGTATTTT. This translates into CASSLGRVYTDTQYF.